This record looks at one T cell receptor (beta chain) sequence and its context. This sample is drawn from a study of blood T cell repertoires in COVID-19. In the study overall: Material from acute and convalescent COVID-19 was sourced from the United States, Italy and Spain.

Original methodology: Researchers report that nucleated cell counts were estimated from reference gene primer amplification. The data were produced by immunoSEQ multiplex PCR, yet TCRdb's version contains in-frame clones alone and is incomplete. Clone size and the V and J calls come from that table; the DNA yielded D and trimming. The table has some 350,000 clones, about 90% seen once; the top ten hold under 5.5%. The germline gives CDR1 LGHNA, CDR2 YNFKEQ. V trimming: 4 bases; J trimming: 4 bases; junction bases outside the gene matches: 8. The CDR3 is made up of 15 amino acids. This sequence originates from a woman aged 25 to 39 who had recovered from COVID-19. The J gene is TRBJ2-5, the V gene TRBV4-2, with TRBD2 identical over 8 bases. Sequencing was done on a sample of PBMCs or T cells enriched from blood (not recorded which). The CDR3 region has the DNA TGTGCCAGCAGCCCCTACGAGCGGGGGCGAGAGACCCAGTACTTC. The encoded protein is CASSPYERGRETQYF.